This TCR beta chain was captured by sequencing in a study of identical twins. General study results and limits: While abundant cord blood beta clonotypes carried fewer insertions, memory repertoires showed no such pattern. Alpha sequences that were out-of-frame and twin-shared showed an excess of low generation probability. The study found weaker excess twin sharing in beta out-of-frame sequences.

This clonotype was picked up many times. The antigen remains unidentified. The CDR3 contains 17 residues. V was trimmed by 5 bases and J by 0 bases, leaving 18 bases between them. Germline CDR1 SGHRS, CDR2 YFSETQ. It was template switching that added a universal primer site, and there were unique molecular identifiers on the cDNA. TCRdb re-called the 5' RACE reads with MiXCR, one entry per CDR3 protein. The data hold fewer than 650,000 distinct CDR3 sequences, with roughly 9.5% observed a single time. This same sample was also part of a study on yellow fever vaccine responses in identical twins.

This chain links TRBV5-1 with TRBJ1-3; D may be TRBD1 (6 bases). Sequencing was carried out using PBMCs. This sequence was found in a woman younger than 30 in good health. The CDR3 region is CASSFGAGQNSGNTIYF. CDR3 DNA sequence: TGCGCCAGCAGTTTTGGTGCCGGACAGAACTCTGGAAACACCATATATTTT.